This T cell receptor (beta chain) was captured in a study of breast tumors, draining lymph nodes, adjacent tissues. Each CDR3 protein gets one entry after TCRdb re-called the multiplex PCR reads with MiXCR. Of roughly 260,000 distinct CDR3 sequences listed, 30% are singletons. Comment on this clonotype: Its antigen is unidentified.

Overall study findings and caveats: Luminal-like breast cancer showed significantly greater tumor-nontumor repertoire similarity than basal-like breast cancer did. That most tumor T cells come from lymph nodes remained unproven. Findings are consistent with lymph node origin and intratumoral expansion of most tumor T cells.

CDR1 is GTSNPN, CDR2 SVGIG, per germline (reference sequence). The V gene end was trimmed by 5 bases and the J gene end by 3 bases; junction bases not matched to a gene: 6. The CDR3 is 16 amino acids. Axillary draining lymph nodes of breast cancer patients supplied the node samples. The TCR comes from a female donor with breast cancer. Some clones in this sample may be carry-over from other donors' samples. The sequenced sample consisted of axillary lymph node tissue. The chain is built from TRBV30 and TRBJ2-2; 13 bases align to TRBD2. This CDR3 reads CAWEGLAGSDTGELFF. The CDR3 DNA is TGTGCCTGGGAGGGACTAGCGGGATCGGACACCGGGGAGCTGTTTTTT.